The clone carrying this T cell receptor beta chain showed up many times. The target antigen is unknown. Time point meaning: newly diagnosed GD, antithyroid drugs for less than 3 months. Scientists built the TCR library using RNA that was extracted from PBMCs. A blood draw put about 8.2 milliliters of peripheral blood into EDTA tubes. Arm-PCR of CDR3 regions and iRepertoire HTBI primers were the basis on which TCR beta libraries were built. Each CDR3 protein is one row after TCRdb ran MiXCR on the multiplex PCR reads. The sample lists about 220,000 distinct CDR3 sequences, 15% to 20% occurring once. The germline CDR1 and CDR2 sequences are KGHSH and LQKENI. The CDR3 runs 18 residues. V shed 8 bases, J shed 2 bases, and the junction held 8 bases outside the gene matches. This sample was included in a study of regulatory T cells in long-lasting Graves disease. Study-level results: It is possible that accuracy was reduced by the small size of the sample.

The chain combines TRBV18 with TRBJ2-2; 16 nucleotides agree with TRBD2. Sequencing was performed on peripheral blood mononuclear cells (PBMCs), taken at new diagnosis, from a patient treated with antithyroid drugs. This receptor was taken from a female donor with Graves disease. The CDR3, as DNA: TGTGCCAGCCTACGAGGGACTAGCGGGAGGGCCAACACCGGGGAGCTGTTTTTT. Translated, it gives CASLRGTSGRANTGELFF.